The T cell receptor (beta chain) described here comes from a study of blood T cell repertoires in COVID-19. Study-level background: PBMCs, B-cell-depleted T cells, or T cells were the source of the cDNA or gDNA that made up the material.

Only in-frame clones appear in the TCRdb table, and some are missing; sequencing was by immunoSEQ multiplex PCR. The sample lists hundreds of thousands of clones, over 75% seen once, with 5.9% in the top ten. The CDR3 runs to 18 residues. V shed 2 bases and J shed 1 base, with 19 bases lying between them. Per the germline V gene, CDR1 is MNHEY and CDR2 is SMNVEV (reference sequence). Sequenced input: peripheral blood. This TCR came from an older man with acute or convalescent COVID-19. The chain combines TRBV27 with TRBJ2-3, with D maybe TRBD2 (6 bases). CDR3 in DNA: TGTGCCAGCAGTTTAAGGCCTAGCGTAACCTTGGGCACAGATACGCAGTATTTT. Amino acid sequence: CASSLRPSVTLGTDTQYF.